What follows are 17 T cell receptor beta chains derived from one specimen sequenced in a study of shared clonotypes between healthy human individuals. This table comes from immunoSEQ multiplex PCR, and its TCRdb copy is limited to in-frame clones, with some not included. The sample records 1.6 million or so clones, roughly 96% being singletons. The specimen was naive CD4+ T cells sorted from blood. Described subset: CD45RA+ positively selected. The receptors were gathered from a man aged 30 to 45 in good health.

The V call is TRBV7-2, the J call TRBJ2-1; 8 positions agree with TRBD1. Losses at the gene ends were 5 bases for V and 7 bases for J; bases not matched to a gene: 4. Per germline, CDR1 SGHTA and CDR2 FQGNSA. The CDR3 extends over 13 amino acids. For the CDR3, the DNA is TGTGCCAGCAGCCCGGACAGGGTTAATGAGCAGTTCTTC. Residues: CASSPDRVNEQFF. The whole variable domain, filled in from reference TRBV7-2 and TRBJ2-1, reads GAGVSQSPSNKVTEKGKDVELRCDPISGHTALYWYRQSLGQGLEFLIYFQGNSAPDKSGLPSDRFSAERTGGSVSTLTIQRTQQEDSAVYLCASSPDRVNEQFFGPGTRLTVL.

DNA for the CDR3: TGTGCCACCAGCAGAGATTTAGTAAGCTCCTACGAGCAGTACTTC. The encoded protein is CATSRDLVSSYEQYF. This chain uses TRBV15 with TRBJ2-7; D remains unclear. The V end lost 0 bases, the J end lost 0 bases, and 9 bases lay between the germline ends. The CDR3 has 15 residues. Germline assignment: CDR1 LNHNV and CDR2 YYDKDF (reference sequence).

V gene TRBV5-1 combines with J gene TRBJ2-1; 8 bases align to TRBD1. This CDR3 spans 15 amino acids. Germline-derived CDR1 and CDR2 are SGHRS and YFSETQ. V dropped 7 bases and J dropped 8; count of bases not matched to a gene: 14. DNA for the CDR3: TGCGCCAGCGGCGGGGCAGGGGGCGTGTGGGATGAGCAGTTCTTC. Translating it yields CASGGAGGVWDEQFF.

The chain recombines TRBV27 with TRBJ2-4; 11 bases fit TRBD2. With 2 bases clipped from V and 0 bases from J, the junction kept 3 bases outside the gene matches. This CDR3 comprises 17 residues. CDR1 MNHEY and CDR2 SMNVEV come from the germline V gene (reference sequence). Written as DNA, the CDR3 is TGTGCCAGCAGTTTAAGTAGCGGGAGGGGAGCCAAAAACATTCAGTACTTC. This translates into CASSLSSGRGAKNIQYF.

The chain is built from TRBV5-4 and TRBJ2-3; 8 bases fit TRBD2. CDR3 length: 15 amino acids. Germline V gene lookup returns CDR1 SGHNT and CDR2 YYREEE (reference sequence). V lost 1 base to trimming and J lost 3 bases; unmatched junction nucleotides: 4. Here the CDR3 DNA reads TGTGCCAGCAGCTTGTATAGCGGGATAACAGATACGCAGTATTTT. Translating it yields CASSLYSGITDTQYF.

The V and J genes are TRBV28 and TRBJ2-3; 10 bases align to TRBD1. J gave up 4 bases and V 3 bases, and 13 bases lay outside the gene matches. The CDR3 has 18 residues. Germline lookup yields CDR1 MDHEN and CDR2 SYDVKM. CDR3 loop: CASSFVAWGTGVPDTQYF. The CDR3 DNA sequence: TGTGCCAGCAGTTTTGTTGCCTGGGGGACAGGGGTTCCAGATACGCAGTATTTT.

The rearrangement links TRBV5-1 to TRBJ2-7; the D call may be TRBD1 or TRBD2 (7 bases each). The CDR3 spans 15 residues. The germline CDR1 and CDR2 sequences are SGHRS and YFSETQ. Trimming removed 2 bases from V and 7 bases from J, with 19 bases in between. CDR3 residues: CASSLWEGAPPEQYF. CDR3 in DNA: TGCGCCAGCAGCTTATGGGAGGGGGCGCCGCCGGAGCAGTACTTC.

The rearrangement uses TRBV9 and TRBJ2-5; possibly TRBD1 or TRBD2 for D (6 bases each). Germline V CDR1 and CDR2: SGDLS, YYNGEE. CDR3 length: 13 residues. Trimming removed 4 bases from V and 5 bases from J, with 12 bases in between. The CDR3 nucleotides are TGTGCCAGCAGCATTAGGGGGAGGGAGACCCAGTACTTC. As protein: CASSIRGRETQYF.

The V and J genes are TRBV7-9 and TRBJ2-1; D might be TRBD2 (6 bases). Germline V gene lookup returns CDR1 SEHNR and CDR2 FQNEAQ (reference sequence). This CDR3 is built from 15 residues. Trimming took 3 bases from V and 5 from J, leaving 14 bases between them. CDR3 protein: CASSLGFSGDNEQFF. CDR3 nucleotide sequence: TGTGCCAGCAGCTTGGGTTTTAGCGGAGACAATGAGCAGTTCTTC.

Here the CDR3 reads CAIPERREDQVPYNEQFF. The CDR3 nucleotides read TGTGCCATCCCAGAGAGGCGGGAGGACCAGGTACCTTACAATGAGCAGTTCTTC. The genes are TRBV2 and TRBJ2-1; 8 bases are shared with TRBD2. V lost 10 bases and J lost 4; bases outside the gene matches: 21. Germline values: CDR1 SNHLY, CDR2 FYNNEI. The CDR3 totals 18 residues.

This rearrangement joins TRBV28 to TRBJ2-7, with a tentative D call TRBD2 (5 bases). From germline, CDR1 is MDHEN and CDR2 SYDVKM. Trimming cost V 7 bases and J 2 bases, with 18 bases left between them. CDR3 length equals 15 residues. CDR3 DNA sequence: TGTGCCAGCATCTCGACGGCGACGAGGGCCTACGAGCAGTACTTC. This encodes CASISTATRAYEQYF.

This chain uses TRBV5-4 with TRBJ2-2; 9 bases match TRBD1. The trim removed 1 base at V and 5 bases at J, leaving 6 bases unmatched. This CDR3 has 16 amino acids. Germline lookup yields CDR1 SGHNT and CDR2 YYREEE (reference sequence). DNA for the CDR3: TGTGCCAGCAGCTTGAGTGGGGGACAGGGAACCGGGGAGCTGTTTTTT. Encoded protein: CASSLSGGQGTGELFF.

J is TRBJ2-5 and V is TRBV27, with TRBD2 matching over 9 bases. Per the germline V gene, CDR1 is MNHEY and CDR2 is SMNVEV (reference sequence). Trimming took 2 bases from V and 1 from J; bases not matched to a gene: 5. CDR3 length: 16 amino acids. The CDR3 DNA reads TGTGCCAGCAGTTTAAGCCTAGCGGGATTCCAAGAGACCCAGTACTTC. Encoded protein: CASSLSLAGFQETQYF.

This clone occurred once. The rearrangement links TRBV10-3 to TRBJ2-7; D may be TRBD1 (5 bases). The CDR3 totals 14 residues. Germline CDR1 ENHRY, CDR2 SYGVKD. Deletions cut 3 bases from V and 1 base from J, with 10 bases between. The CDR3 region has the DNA TGTGCCATCAGTGATAGGGGATTTTCCTACGAGCAGTACTTC. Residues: CAISDRGFSYEQYF.

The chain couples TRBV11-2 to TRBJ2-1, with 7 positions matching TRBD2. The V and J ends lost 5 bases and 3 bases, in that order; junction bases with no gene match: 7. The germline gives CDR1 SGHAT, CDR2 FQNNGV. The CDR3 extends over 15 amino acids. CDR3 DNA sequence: TGTGCCAGCAGCGACGGCGGGAGCATCTACAATGAGCAGTTCTTC. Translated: CASSDGGSIYNEQFF.

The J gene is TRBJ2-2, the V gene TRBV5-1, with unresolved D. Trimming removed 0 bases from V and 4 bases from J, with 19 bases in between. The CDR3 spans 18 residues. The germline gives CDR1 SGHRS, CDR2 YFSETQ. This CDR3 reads CASSLAAQRDSFTGELFF. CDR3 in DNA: TGCGCCAGCAGCTTGGCCGCCCAACGAGATAGTTTCACCGGGGAGCTGTTTTTT.

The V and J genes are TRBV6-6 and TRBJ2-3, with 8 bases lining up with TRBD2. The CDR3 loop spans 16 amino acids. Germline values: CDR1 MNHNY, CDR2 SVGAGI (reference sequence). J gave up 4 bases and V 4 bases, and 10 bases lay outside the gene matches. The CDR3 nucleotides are TGTGCCAGCAGTTCAGCGGGAGTTCTCGGCGCAGATACGCAGTATTTT. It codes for CASSSAGVLGADTQYF.